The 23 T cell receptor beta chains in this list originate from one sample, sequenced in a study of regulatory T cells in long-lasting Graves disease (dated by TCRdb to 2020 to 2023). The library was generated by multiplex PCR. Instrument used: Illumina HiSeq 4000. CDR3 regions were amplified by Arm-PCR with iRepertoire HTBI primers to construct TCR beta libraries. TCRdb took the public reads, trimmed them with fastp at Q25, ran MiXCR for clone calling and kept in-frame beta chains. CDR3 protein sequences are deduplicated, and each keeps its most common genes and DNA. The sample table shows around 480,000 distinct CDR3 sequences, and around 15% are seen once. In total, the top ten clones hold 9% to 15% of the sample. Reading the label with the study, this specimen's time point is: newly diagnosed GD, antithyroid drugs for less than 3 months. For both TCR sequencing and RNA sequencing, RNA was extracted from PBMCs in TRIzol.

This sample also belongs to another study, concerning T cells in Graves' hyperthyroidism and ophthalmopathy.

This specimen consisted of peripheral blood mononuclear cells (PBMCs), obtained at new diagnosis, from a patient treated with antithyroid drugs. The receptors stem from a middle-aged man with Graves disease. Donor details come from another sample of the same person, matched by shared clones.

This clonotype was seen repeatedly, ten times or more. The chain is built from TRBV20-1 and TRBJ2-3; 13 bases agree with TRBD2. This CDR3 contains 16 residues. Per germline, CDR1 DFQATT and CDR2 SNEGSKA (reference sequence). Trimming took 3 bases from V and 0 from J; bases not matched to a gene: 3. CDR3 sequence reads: CSARGLAGQSTDTQYF. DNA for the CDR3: TGCAGTGCTAGGGGACTAGCGGGGCAGAGCACAGATACGCAGTATTTT.

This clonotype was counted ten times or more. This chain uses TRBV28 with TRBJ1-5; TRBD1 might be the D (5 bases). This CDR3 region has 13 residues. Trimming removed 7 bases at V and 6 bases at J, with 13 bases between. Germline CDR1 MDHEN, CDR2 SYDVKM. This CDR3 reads CASTPGGTQPQHF. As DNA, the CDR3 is TGTGCCAGCACCCCGGGGGGGACTCAGCCCCAGCATTTT. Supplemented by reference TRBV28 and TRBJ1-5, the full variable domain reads DVKVTQSSRYLVKRTGEKVFLECVQDMDHENMFWYRQDPGLGLRLIYFSYDVKMKEKGDIPEGYSVSREKKERFSLILESASTNQTSMYLCASTPGGTQPQHFGDGTRLSIL.

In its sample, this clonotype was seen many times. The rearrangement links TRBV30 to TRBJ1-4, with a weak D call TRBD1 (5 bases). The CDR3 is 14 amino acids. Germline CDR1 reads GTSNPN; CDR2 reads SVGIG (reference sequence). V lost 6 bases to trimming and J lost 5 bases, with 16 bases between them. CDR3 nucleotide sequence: TGTGCCTGCCCAAGCCGAGGGACGAATGAAAAACTGTTTTTT. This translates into CACPSRGTNEKLFF.

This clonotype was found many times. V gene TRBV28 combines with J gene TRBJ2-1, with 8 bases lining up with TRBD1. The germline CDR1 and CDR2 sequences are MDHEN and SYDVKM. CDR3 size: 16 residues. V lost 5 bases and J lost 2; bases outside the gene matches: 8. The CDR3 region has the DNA TGTGCCAGCAGTACTCATTCAGGGGGCCCCTACAATGAGCAGTTCTTC. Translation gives CASSTHSGGPYNEQFF.

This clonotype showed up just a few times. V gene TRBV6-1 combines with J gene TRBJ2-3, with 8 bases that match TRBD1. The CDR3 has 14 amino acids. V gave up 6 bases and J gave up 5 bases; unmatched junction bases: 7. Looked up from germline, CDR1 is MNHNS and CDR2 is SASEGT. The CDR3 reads CASRIGQGGDTQYF. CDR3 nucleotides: TGTGCCAGCAGAATTGGACAGGGTGGAGATACGCAGTATTTT.

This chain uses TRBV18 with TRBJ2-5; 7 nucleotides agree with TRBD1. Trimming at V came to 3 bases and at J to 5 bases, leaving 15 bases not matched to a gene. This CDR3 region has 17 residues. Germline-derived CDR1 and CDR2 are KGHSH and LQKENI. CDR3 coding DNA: TGTGCCAGCTCACCTAATGGAATCGAGGGGGCAGGGGAGACCCAGTACTTC. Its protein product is CASSPNGIEGAGETQYF.

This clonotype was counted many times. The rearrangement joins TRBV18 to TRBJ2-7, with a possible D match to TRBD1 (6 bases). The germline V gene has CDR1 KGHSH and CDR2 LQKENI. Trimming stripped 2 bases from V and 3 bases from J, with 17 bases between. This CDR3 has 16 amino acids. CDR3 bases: TGTGCCAGCTCACCATCCAGGGACATGGTGGGCTACGAGCAGTACTTC. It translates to CASSPSRDMVGYEQYF.

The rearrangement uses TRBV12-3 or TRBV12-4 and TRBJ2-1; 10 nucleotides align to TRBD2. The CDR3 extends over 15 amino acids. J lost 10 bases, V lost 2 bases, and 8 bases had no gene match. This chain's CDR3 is CASSLSGRAPKEQFF. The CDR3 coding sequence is TGTGCCAGCAGTTTAAGCGGGAGGGCCCCAAAGGAGCAGTTCTTC.

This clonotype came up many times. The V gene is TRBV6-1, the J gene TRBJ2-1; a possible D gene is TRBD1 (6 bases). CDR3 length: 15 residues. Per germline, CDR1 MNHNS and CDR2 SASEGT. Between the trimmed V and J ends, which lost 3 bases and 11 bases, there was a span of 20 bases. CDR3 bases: TGTGCCAGCAGTGAGTCGGACAGACGAACGGGGAAGCAGTTCTTC. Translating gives CASSESDRRTGKQFF.

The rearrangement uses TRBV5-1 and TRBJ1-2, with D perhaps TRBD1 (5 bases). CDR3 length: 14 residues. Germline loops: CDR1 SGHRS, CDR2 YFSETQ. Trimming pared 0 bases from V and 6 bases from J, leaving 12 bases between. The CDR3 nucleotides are TGCGCCAGCAGCTTGGCCGGGGACCCTCATGGCTACACCTTC. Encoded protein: CASSLAGDPHGYTF.

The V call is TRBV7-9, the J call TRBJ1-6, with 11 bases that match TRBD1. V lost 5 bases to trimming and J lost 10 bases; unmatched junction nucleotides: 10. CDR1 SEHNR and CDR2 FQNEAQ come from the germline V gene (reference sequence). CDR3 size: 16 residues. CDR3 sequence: CASSGDGQGARSPLHF. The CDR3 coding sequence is TGTGCCAGCAGCGGTGATGGACAGGGGGCGCGGTCACCCCTCCACTTT.

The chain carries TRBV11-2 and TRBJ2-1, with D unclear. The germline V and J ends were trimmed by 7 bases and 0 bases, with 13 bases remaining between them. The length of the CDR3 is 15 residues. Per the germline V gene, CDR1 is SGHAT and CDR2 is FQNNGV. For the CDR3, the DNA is TGTGCCAGCACCGATCCGGGTTCCTCCTACAATGAGCAGTTCTTC. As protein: CASTDPGSSYNEQFF.

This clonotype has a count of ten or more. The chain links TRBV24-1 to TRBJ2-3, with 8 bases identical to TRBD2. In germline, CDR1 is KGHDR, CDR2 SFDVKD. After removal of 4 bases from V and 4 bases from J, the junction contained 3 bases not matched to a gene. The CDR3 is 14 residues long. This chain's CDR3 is CATSERTSPDTQYF. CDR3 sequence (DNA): TGTGCCACCAGTGAGCGGACTAGCCCAGATACGCAGTATTTT.

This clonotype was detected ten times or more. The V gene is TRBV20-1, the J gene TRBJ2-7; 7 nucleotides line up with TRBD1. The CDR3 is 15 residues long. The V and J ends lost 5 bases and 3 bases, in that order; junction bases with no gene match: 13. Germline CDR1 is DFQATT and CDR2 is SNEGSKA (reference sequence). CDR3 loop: CSARPTRDSLYEQYF. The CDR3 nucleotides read TGCAGTGCTCGACCGACCCGGGACAGTCTCTACGAGCAGTACTTC.

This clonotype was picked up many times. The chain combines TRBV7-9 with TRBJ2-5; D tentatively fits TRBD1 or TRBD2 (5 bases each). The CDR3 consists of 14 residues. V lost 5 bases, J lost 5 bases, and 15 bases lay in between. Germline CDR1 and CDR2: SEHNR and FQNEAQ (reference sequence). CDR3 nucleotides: TGTGCCAGCAGCCCTGGGGACCGGCGGGAGACCCAGTACTTC. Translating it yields CASSPGDRRETQYF.

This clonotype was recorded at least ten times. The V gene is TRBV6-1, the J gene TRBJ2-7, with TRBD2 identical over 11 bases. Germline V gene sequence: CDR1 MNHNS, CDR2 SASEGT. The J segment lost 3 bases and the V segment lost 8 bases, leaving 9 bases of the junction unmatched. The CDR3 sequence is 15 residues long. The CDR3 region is CASAPGLAANYEQYF. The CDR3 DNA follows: TGTGCCAGCGCTCCGGGACTAGCGGCAAACTACGAGCAGTACTTC.

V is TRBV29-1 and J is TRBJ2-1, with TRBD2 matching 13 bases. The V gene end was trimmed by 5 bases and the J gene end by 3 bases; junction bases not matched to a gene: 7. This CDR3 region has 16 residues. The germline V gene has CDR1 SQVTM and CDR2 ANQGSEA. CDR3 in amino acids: CSVRTSGGVIYNEQFF. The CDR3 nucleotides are TGCAGCGTTCGGACTAGCGGGGGTGTAATCTACAATGAGCAGTTCTTC.

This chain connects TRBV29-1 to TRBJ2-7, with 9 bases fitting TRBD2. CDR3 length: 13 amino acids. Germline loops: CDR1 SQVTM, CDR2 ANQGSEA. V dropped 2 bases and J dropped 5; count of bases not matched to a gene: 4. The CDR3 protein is CSVEPSGINEQYF. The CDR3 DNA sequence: TGCAGCGTTGAACCTAGCGGGATAAACGAGCAGTACTTC.

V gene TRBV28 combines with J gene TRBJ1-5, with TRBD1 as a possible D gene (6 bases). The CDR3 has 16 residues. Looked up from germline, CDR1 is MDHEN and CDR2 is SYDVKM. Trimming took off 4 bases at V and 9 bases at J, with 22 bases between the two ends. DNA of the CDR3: TGTGCCAGCAGTTCTGGCAAAGAGGGGGTCAGCGGGCCCCAGCATTTT. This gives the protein CASSSGKEGVSGPQHF.

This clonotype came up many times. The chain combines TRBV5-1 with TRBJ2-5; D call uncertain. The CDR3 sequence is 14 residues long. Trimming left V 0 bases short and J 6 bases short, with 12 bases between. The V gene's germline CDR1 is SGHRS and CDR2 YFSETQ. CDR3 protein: CASSLGQSVKTQYF. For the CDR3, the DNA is TGCGCCAGCAGCTTGGGGCAGTCTGTAAAGACCCAGTACTTC.

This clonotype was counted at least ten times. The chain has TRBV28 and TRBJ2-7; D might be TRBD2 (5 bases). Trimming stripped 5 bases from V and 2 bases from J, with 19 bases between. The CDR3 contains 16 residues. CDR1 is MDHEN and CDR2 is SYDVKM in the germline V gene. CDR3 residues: CASSPSPDFTTYEQYF. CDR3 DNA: TGTGCCAGCAGTCCCTCCCCGGACTTCACCACCTACGAGCAGTACTTC.

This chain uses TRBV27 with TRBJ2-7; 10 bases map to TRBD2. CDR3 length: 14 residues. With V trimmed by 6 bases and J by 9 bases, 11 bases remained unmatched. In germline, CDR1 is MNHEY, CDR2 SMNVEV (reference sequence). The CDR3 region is CASSPYTSGNGQYF. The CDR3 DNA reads TGTGCCAGCAGCCCATACACTAGCGGGAACGGGCAGTACTTC.

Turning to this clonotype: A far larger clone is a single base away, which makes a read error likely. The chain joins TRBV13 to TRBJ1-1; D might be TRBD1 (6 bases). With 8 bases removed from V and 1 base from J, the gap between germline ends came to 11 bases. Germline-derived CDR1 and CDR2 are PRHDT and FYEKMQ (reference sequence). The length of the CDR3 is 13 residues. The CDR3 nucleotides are TGTGCCAGCGGCCCGACAGGGAACACTGAAGCTTTCTTT. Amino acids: CASGPTGNTEAFF.